These T cell receptor beta chains were read from a single sample in a study of blood T cells in healthy people across ages. TCRdb reprocessed the 5' RACE reads via MiXCR and lists one record per CDR3 protein. The table records 1.5 million to 2 million distinct CDR3 sequences, roughly 50% of them present only once. What was sequenced was blood. The receptors come from a woman aged 40 to 55 in good health. Each CDR3 is given with its conserved first and last residue. The order of the fields is J gene, clone size, D gene, V gene, CDR3 DNA, CDR3 protein. A D gene is named only where the DNA matches it firmly. The size field is filled for only some rows; it gives once, few, many or a size class.

J gene: TRBJ2-4; clone size: NA; D gene: TRBD1; V gene: TRBV2; CDR3 DNA: TGTGCCAGCAGTGACAGGGGGAACCTCAAAAACATTCAGTACTTC; CDR3 protein: CASSDRGNLKNIQYF
J gene: TRBJ2-3; clone size: NA; D gene: TRBD2; V gene: TRBV20-1; CDR3 DNA: TGCAGTGCTCCTCTAAGCGGGGCACCCACAGATACGCAGTATTTT; CDR3 protein: CSAPLSGAPTDTQYF
J gene: TRBJ2-7; clone size: NA; D gene: TRBD2; V gene: TRBV4-2; CDR3 DNA: TGTGCCAGCAGCCACCAGCGGGAGTATGCCTACGAGCAGTACTTC; CDR3 protein: CASSHQREYAYEQYF
J gene: TRBJ2-7; clone size: NA; D gene: NA; V gene: TRBV27; CDR3 DNA: TGTGCCAGCAGTTTATTACGGCAGGGGTGGTACGAGCAGTACTTC; CDR3 protein: CASSLLRQGWYEQYF
J gene: TRBJ1-6; clone size: NA; D gene: TRBD1; V gene: TRBV5-5; CDR3 DNA: TGTGCCAGCAGATCCCCCGAGCAGGGGGTGCTAAATTCACCCCTCCACTTT; CDR3 protein: CASRSPEQGVLNSPLHF
J gene: TRBJ1-4; clone size: NA; D gene: NA; V gene: TRBV4-3; CDR3 DNA: TGCGCCAGCAGCCAAGATCTCGGGGGCGCGAATGAAAGACTGTTTTTT; CDR3 protein: CASSQDLGGANERLFF
J gene: TRBJ2-5; clone size: NA; D gene: NA; V gene: TRBV9; CDR3 DNA: TGTGCCAGCAGCGTAGGAACCAGGATCCAAGAGACCCAGTACTTC; CDR3 protein: CASSVGTRIQETQYF
J gene: TRBJ2-1; clone size: once; D gene: NA; V gene: TRBV11-2; CDR3 DNA: TGTGCCAGCAGCTTATCCCGGCTTAATAGGAATGAGCAGTTCTTC; CDR3 protein: CASSLSRLNRNEQFF
J gene: TRBJ1-5; clone size: NA; D gene: NA; V gene: TRBV15; CDR3 DNA: TGTGCCACCAGCCTAGGCGTGTCGCCCCAGCATTTT; CDR3 protein: CATSLGVSPQHF
J gene: TRBJ2-4; clone size: NA; D gene: NA; V gene: TRBV6-2/TRBV6-3; CDR3 DNA: TGTGCCAGGAAACATCCCGGGACCCCAGAAAACATTCAGTACTTC; CDR3 protein: CARKHPGTPENIQYF
J gene: TRBJ2-7; clone size: few; D gene: NA; V gene: TRBV12-3/TRBV12-4; CDR3 DNA: TGTGCCACCTCGCGGGTTGAAGTCGACGAGCAGTACTTC; CDR3 protein: CATSRVEVDEQYF
J gene: TRBJ1-6; clone size: NA; D gene: NA; V gene: TRBV7-9; CDR3 DNA: TGTGCCGCCCCAGGTGGGCTAACCTATAATTCACCCCTCCACTTT; CDR3 protein: CAAPGGLTYNSPLHF
J gene: TRBJ2-7; clone size: NA; D gene: NA; V gene: TRBV28; CDR3 DNA: TGTGCCAGCAGGGGGACCGCATGGGGTTACGAGCAGTACTTC; CDR3 protein: CASRGTAWGYEQYF
J gene: TRBJ2-7; clone size: NA; D gene: NA; V gene: TRBV6-1; CDR3 DNA: TGTGCCAGCTTCGCAGGGACCTCGTACTACGAGCAGTACTTC; CDR3 protein: CASFAGTSYYEQYF
J gene: TRBJ2-5; clone size: NA; D gene: NA; V gene: TRBV3-1; CDR3 DNA: TGTGCCGGCAGCCAAGGCCCACAAGAGACCCAGTACTTC; CDR3 protein: CAGSQGPQETQYF
J gene: TRBJ2-7; clone size: few; D gene: NA; V gene: TRBV20-1; CDR3 DNA: TGCAGTGCTAGACTCGACAGCGCCTACGAGCAGTACTTC; CDR3 protein: CSARLDSAYEQYF
J gene: TRBJ1-2; clone size: NA; D gene: NA; V gene: TRBV2; CDR3 DNA: TGTGCCAGCAGCGTGGGACTCGGACATGGCTACACCTTC; CDR3 protein: CASSVGLGHGYTF
J gene: TRBJ2-5; clone size: NA; D gene: NA; V gene: TRBV6-1; CDR3 DNA: TGTGCCAGCACGGAAGGCCGGAGCCGGGGGAGCTTTCAAGAGACCCAGTACTTC; CDR3 protein: CASTEGRSRGSFQETQYF
J gene: TRBJ2-3; clone size: once; D gene: NA; V gene: TRBV5-4; CDR3 DNA: TGTGCCAGCAGCTGGGGGTCGAGTACGCAGTATTTT; CDR3 protein: CASSWGSSTQYF
J gene: TRBJ2-1; clone size: NA; D gene: NA; V gene: TRBV11-2; CDR3 DNA: TGTGCCAGCAGCCCCGGACAGATCTACAATGAGCAGTTCTTC; CDR3 protein: CASSPGQIYNEQFF
J gene: TRBJ2-4; clone size: NA; D gene: NA; V gene: TRBV28; CDR3 DNA: TGTGCCAGCAGTTTATCAGCGGGCAAAAACATTCAGTACTTC; CDR3 protein: CASSLSAGKNIQYF
J gene: TRBJ2-5; clone size: few; D gene: NA; V gene: TRBV12-3/TRBV12-4; CDR3 DNA: TGTGCCAGCAGTTTCGTCCAGGGTGGAGAGACCCAGTACTTC; CDR3 protein: CASSFVQGGETQYF
J gene: TRBJ2-6; clone size: NA; D gene: NA; V gene: TRBV6-1; CDR3 DNA: TGTGCCAGCAGTGAAGGTATAGGGATAGGAGGGGCCAACGTCCTGACTTTC; CDR3 protein: CASSEGIGIGGANVLTF
J gene: TRBJ1-4; clone size: NA; D gene: NA; V gene: TRBV28; CDR3 DNA: TGTGCCAGCAGTACCAGCGGGAAACTGTTTTTT; CDR3 protein: CASSTSGKLFF
J gene: TRBJ2-3; clone size: NA; D gene: NA; V gene: TRBV12-3/TRBV12-4; CDR3 DNA: TGTGCCAGCAGCCCCGGGAATGTCGCAGGGGCACGCACAGATACGCAGTATTTT; CDR3 protein: CASSPGNVAGARTDTQYF
J gene: TRBJ2-7; clone size: NA; D gene: TRBD1; V gene: TRBV7-9; CDR3 DNA: TGTGCCAGCAGCCGAGGGGACAGTGCCTACGAGCAGTACTTC; CDR3 protein: CASSRGDSAYEQYF
J gene: TRBJ2-3; clone size: few; D gene: TRBD2; V gene: TRBV11-2; CDR3 DNA: TGTGCCAGCAGGAATAGCGGGGGGGTCACAGATACGCAGTATTTT; CDR3 protein: CASRNSGGVTDTQYF
J gene: TRBJ1-5; clone size: NA; D gene: NA; V gene: TRBV15; CDR3 DNA: TGTGCCACCAGTCGGACGGAGCCGCAGCCCCAGCATTTT; CDR3 protein: CATSRTEPQPQHF
J gene: TRBJ2-1; clone size: NA; D gene: NA; V gene: TRBV27; CDR3 DNA: TGTGCCAGCGCCAGCCCCCGGGGGACCTACAATGAGCAGTTCTTC; CDR3 protein: CASASPRGTYNEQFF
J gene: TRBJ2-3; clone size: NA; D gene: NA; V gene: TRBV9; CDR3 DNA: TGTGCCAGCAGCGCCCGACTAGATACAGATACGCAGTATTTT; CDR3 protein: CASSARLDTDTQYF
J gene: TRBJ2-3; clone size: NA; D gene: NA; V gene: TRBV4-2; CDR3 DNA: TGTGCCAGCAGCCCGGAGGAAATAGGGTCATCAAAAGATACGCAGTATTTT; CDR3 protein: CASSPEEIGSSKDTQYF
J gene: TRBJ2-7; clone size: NA; D gene: NA; V gene: TRBV6-6; CDR3 DNA: TGTGCCAGCAGTTACTCACGAGGACAGAACTACGAGCAGTACTTC; CDR3 protein: CASSYSRGQNYEQYF
J gene: TRBJ1-4; clone size: NA; D gene: NA; V gene: TRBV29-1; CDR3 DNA: TGCAGCGTTACCGATCCAGGGTCTAATGAAAAACTGTTTTTT; CDR3 protein: CSVTDPGSNEKLFF
J gene: TRBJ1-5; clone size: few; D gene: NA; V gene: TRBV9; CDR3 DNA: TGTGCCAGCAGCGATACAGCATTTAGCAATCAGCCCCAGCATTTT; CDR3 protein: CASSDTAFSNQPQHF
J gene: TRBJ2-5; clone size: many; D gene: TRBD1; V gene: TRBV7-2; CDR3 DNA: TGTGCCAGCAGCTCGGACAGGGGAGAGACCCAGTACTTC; CDR3 protein: CASSSDRGETQYF
J gene: TRBJ1-2; clone size: NA; D gene: NA; V gene: TRBV27; CDR3 DNA: TGTGCCAGCAGGGGGACAATTGGGTATGGCTACACCTTC; CDR3 protein: CASRGTIGYGYTF
J gene: TRBJ1-2; clone size: NA; D gene: NA; V gene: TRBV5-5; CDR3 DNA: TGTGCCAGCAGCTTGGGAAGTCGGCAGGGTGTCTACACCTTC; CDR3 protein: CASSLGSRQGVYTF
J gene: TRBJ1-1; clone size: NA; D gene: NA; V gene: TRBV7-9; CDR3 DNA: TGTGCCAGCAGCTTAGCGTGGGGTTACACTGAAGCTTTCTTT; CDR3 protein: CASSLAWGYTEAFF
J gene: TRBJ2-5; clone size: few; D gene: NA; V gene: TRBV4-1; CDR3 DNA: TGCGCCAGCAGCCAAGCTACTGGCCCAGGGGAGACCCAGTACTTC; CDR3 protein: CASSQATGPGETQYF
J gene: TRBJ2-1; clone size: NA; D gene: TRBD2; V gene: TRBV5-1; CDR3 DNA: TGCGCCAGCACCAATGGGGTAGCGGGGGGGACCTACAATGAGCAGTTCTTC; CDR3 protein: CASTNGVAGGTYNEQFF
J gene: TRBJ1-2; clone size: few; D gene: TRBD1; V gene: TRBV7-9; CDR3 DNA: TGTGCTAGCAGCTTGGGACAGCCCCGGAATGGCTACACCTTC; CDR3 protein: CASSLGQPRNGYTF
J gene: TRBJ2-1; clone size: NA; D gene: NA; V gene: TRBV6-6; CDR3 DNA: TGTGCCAGCAGTTACTGGACGAATGAGCAGTTCTTC; CDR3 protein: CASSYWTNEQFF
J gene: TRBJ2-1; clone size: NA; D gene: TRBD2; V gene: TRBV20-1; CDR3 DNA: TGCAGTGCTAGAGATGGCGGGGGGGGATCCTCCTACAATGAGCAGTTCTTC; CDR3 protein: CSARDGGGGSSYNEQFF
J gene: TRBJ2-1; clone size: NA; D gene: TRBD2; V gene: TRBV5-1; CDR3 DNA: TGCGCCAGCAGCCCAACCCCGGCGGCTAGCGGGGACCCCTACAATGAGCAGTTCTTC; CDR3 protein: CASSPTPAASGDPYNEQFF
J gene: TRBJ2-3; clone size: NA; D gene: TRBD2; V gene: TRBV5-1; CDR3 DNA: TGCGCCAGCAGAAAAACTAGCGGGGTAGATACGCAGTATTTT; CDR3 protein: CASRKTSGVDTQYF
J gene: TRBJ2-7; clone size: NA; D gene: TRBD2; V gene: TRBV6-1; CDR3 DNA: TGTGCCAGCAGTGGGCTAGCGGGGGAGTTCTCCTACGAGCAGTACTTC; CDR3 protein: CASSGLAGEFSYEQYF
J gene: TRBJ1-5; clone size: few; D gene: NA; V gene: TRBV6-1; CDR3 DNA: TGTGCCAGCAGTGAAGCCGAAGGGGCAGGCAATCAGCCCCAGCATTTT; CDR3 protein: CASSEAEGAGNQPQHF
J gene: TRBJ2-5; clone size: NA; D gene: NA; V gene: TRBV7-2; CDR3 DNA: TGTGCCAGCAGCCCAGACGGACAGCAAGAGACCCAGTACTTC; CDR3 protein: CASSPDGQQETQYF
J gene: TRBJ2-1; clone size: NA; D gene: NA; V gene: TRBV11-3; CDR3 DNA: TGTGCCAGCAGCCACGGGCCCGACAATGAGCAGTTCTTC; CDR3 protein: CASSHGPDNEQFF
J gene: TRBJ2-5; clone size: NA; D gene: TRBD1; V gene: TRBV12-3/TRBV12-4; CDR3 DNA: TGTGCCAGCAGCCTTCCAGGGGGATTCGAGACCCAGTACTTC; CDR3 protein: CASSLPGGFETQYF
J gene: TRBJ1-1; clone size: NA; D gene: NA; V gene: TRBV20-1; CDR3 DNA: TGCAGATCCGAATTGAACACTGAAGCTTTCTTT; CDR3 protein: CRSELNTEAFF
J gene: TRBJ2-5; clone size: NA; D gene: NA; V gene: TRBV7-3; CDR3 DNA: TGTGCCAGCAGCGCGACCGGGCCAGAGACTCAAGAGACCCAGTACTTC; CDR3 protein: CASSATGPETQETQYF
J gene: TRBJ2-3; clone size: NA; D gene: NA; V gene: TRBV24-1; CDR3 DNA: TGTGCCACCAGTGATTTGGCATCGGGGAGCACAGATACGCAGTATTTT; CDR3 protein: CATSDLASGSTDTQYF
J gene: TRBJ2-1; clone size: NA; D gene: NA; V gene: TRBV20-1; CDR3 DNA: TGCAGTGCTGCCACTCCCTCTTACAATGAGCAGTTCTTC; CDR3 protein: CSAATPSYNEQFF
J gene: TRBJ1-5; clone size: NA; D gene: NA; V gene: TRBV2; CDR3 DNA: TGTGCCAGCAGACCCGACGGTGCGGGGCCCCAGCATTTT; CDR3 protein: CASRPDGAGPQHF
J gene: TRBJ2-7; clone size: few; D gene: TRBD1; V gene: TRBV7-2; CDR3 DNA: TGTGCCAGCAGCTTCCGACAGGGGGACGCTTTATACGAGCAGTACTTC; CDR3 protein: CASSFRQGDALYEQYF
J gene: TRBJ1-4; clone size: NA; D gene: TRBD1; V gene: TRBV2; CDR3 DNA: TGTGCCAGCAGTCCCGGGACAGGGAGGGTCCGGATTCATAATGAAAAACTGTTTTTT; CDR3 protein: CASSPGTGRVRIHNEKLFF